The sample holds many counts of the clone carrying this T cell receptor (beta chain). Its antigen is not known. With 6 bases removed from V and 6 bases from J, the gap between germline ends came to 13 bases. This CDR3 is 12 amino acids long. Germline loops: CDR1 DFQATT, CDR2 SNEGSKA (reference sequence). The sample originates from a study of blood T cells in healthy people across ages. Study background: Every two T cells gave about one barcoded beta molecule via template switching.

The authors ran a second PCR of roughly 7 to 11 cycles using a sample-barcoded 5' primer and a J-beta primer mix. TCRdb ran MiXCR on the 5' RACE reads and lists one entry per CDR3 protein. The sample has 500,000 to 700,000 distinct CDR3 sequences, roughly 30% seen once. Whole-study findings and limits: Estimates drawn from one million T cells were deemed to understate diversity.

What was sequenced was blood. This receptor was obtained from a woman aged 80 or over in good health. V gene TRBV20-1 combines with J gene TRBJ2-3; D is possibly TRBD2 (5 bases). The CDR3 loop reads CSAPFGEDTQYF. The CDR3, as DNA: TGCAGTGCCCCCTTCGGGGAGGATACGCAGTATTTT.